In its sample, the clone carrying this TCR beta chain was seen many times. The J segment lost 1 base and the V segment lost 0 bases, leaving 11 bases of the junction unmatched. Germline V gene lookup returns CDR1 SGHRS and CDR2 YFSETQ. The CDR3 loop spans 19 amino acids. This record comes from a study of blood T cell repertoires in COVID-19. Study at large: In each case, the material was cDNA or gDNA derived from T cells, B-cell-depleted T cells, or PBMCs.

Assay used: immunoSEQ multiplex PCR; TCRdb lists only in-frame clones, some missing. The top ten clones hold around 14% of a sample with nearly 55,000 clones, around 80% of them seen once. This clonotype was sampled from a human donor with active or convalescent COVID-19. The donor label of this sample is uncertain. V gene TRBV5-1 combines with J gene TRBJ2-2; the match to TRBD1 covers 8 bases. The specimen sequenced was peripheral blood. As DNA, the CDR3 is TGCGCCAGCAGCTTGGAGCAGGGGGCATGGGGCGAGAACACCGGGGAGCTGTTTTTT. It is translated as CASSLEQGAWGENTGELFF.